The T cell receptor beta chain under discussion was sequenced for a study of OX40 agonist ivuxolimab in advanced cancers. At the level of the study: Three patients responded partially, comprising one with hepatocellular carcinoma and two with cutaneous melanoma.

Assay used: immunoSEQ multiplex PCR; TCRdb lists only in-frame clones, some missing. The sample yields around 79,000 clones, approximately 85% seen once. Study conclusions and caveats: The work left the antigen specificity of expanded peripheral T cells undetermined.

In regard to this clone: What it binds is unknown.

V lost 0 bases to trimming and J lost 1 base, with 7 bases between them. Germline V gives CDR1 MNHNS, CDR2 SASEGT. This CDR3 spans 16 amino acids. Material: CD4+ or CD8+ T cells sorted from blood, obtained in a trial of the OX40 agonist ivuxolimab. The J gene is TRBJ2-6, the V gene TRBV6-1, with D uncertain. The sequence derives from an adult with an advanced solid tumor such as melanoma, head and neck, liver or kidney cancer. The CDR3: CASSEAYGSGANVLTF. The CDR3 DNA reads TGTGCCAGCAGTGAAGCGTACGGATCTGGGGCCAACGTCCTGACTTTC.